This T cell receptor beta chain was profiled in a study of blood T cell repertoires in COVID-19. Study overall: Donors in the United States, Italy and Spain gave samples during acute or convalescent COVID-19.

In the original workflow: How many nucleated cells were present was estimated from reference gene primer amplification. TCRdb's copy holds only in-frame clones and misses some; the assay was immunoSEQ multiplex PCR. For V, J and clone size, that table is used; D and trimming come from the DNA. The sample lists tens of thousands of clones, roughly nine tenths occurring once. After removal of 1 base from V and 1 base from J, the junction contained 10 bases not matched to a gene. Germline V gene data show CDR1 as SGHRS and CDR2 as YFSETQ. The CDR3 loop spans 19 amino acids. The rearrangement links TRBV5-1 to TRBJ2-5, with 13 bases matching TRBD2. What was sequenced was peripheral blood. This sequence originates from a man in his 70s with active COVID-19. The DNA of the CDR3 is TGCGCCAGCAGCTTGATGACTAGCGGGGGGCCACGTTCCCAAGAGACCCAGTACTTC. Its protein product is CASSLMTSGGPRSQETQYF.